These 20 T cell receptor beta chains came from one sample sequenced in a study of T cells in narcolepsy. Profiling relied on immunoSEQ multiplex PCR, and the TCRdb table lists in-frame clones only, not all of them. The sample lists under 40,000 clones, about 84% occurring once. Source material: CD45RA- memory CD4+ T cells from PBMCs. The receptor source for this set is a human donor with narcolepsy.

This CDR3 is CASSPPSLSADTQYF. In DNA, the CDR3 is TGTGCCAGCAGTCCCCCTTCACTTAGCGCAGATACGCAGTATTTT. V usage is TRBV11-2 and J usage is TRBJ2-3; D is possibly TRBD2 (5 bases). The CDR3 totals 15 residues. V was trimmed by 6 bases and J by 4 bases, leaving 17 bases between them. Germline-derived CDR1 and CDR2 are SGHAT and FQNNGV.

V is TRBV7-3 and J is TRBJ2-1; the match to TRBD2 covers 8 bases. Germline CDR1 SGHTA, CDR2 FQGTGA. The CDR3 runs 15 residues. J gave up 5 bases and V 5 bases, and 8 bases lay outside the gene matches. CDR3 sequence (DNA): TGTGCCAGCAGCCAGACTAGCGAGAACCACAATGAGCAGTTCTTC. It yields the protein CASSQTSENHNEQFF.

V is TRBV18 and J is TRBJ1-5, with TRBD1 identical over 11 bases. This CDR3 contains 17 residues. The germline V gene has CDR1 KGHSH and CDR2 LQKENI. V was clipped by 3 bases and J by 2 bases; unmatched bases: 6. The CDR3 coding sequence is TGTGCCAGCTCACCGTGGACAGGGGGCGAACGCAATCAGCCCCAGCATTTT. This codes for CASSPWTGGERNQPQHF.

The rearrangement links TRBV30 to TRBJ1-4; tentatively, D is TRBD1 (5 bases). The CDR3 consists of 16 residues. V lost 1 base to trimming and J lost 7 bases, with 19 bases between them. Germline CDR1 GTSNPN, CDR2 SVGIG (reference sequence). CDR3 nucleotides: TGTGCCTGGAGTGGCGGGGAGGGGACTGTGGCTGAAAAACTGTTTTTT. Residues: CAWSGGEGTVAEKLFF.

The rearrangement links TRBV6-5 to TRBJ1-5; 7 nucleotides agree with TRBD1. The V and J ends lost 6 bases and 4 bases, in that order; junction bases with no gene match: 9. The CDR3 is 15 amino acids. CDR1 and CDR2 from the germline V gene are MNHEY and SVGAGI. The CDR3 coding sequence is TGTGCCAGCAGAGAGGGGGCATTGGGAAATCAGCCCCAGCATTTT. Translated: CASREGALGNQPQHF.

The J gene is TRBJ2-5, the V gene TRBV5-1, with TRBD2 identical over 12 bases. The germline CDR1 and CDR2 sequences are SGHRS and YFSETQ. There are 17 residues in the CDR3. Trimming removed 4 bases from V and 2 bases from J; junction bases left unmatched: 9. As DNA, the CDR3 is TGCGCCAGCAGCCCTGGACCTAGCGGGGGGGTACAAGAGACCCAGTACTTC. Its translation: CASSPGPSGGVQETQYF.

The chain combines TRBV23-1 with TRBJ1-6, with D maybe TRBD1 (6 bases). TRBV23-1 is identified as an open reading frame with a role that is uncertain. Trimming shortened V by 4 bases and J by 0 bases, and 13 bases separated the two germline ends. The CDR3 is made up of 17 amino acids. The CDR3 bases are TGCGCCAGCAGTCGCATACAGGGTGGCTCCTATAATTCACCCCTCCACTTT. Its translation: CASSRIQGGSYNSPLHF.

The gene calls are TRBV2 and TRBJ1-2; D is perhaps TRBD1 (5 bases). Trimming shortened V by 7 bases and J by 3 bases, and 12 bases separated the two germline ends. The CDR3 has 13 residues. Looked up from germline, CDR1 is SNHLY and CDR2 is FYNNEI. CDR3 DNA: TGTGCCAGCACCACTCGGGGGGACTATGGCTACACCTTC. Amino acids: CASTTRGDYGYTF.

The rearrangement uses TRBV19 and TRBJ1-2; 8 nucleotides align to TRBD1. The CDR3 has 14 residues. Germline values: CDR1 LNHDA, CDR2 SQIVND (reference sequence). V gave up 3 bases and J gave up 10 bases; unmatched junction bases: 10. CDR3 nucleotides: TGTGCCAGTAGTATCCGGGGACAGGATTCGGTCTACACCTTC. It translates to CASSIRGQDSVYTF.

V gene TRBV11-3 combines with J gene TRBJ2-1; D is unresolved. Germline V lookup: CDR1 SGHNT, CDR2 YENEEA. V was pared by 4 bases and J by 5 bases, with 18 bases between. There are 16 residues in the CDR3. The CDR3 here is CASSSRTLGKDNEQFF. CDR3 coding DNA: TGTGCCAGCAGCTCAAGGACCCTAGGTAAAGACAATGAGCAGTTCTTC.

The CDR3 region is CASAGGSDTGELFF. CDR3 in DNA: TGTGCCAGCGCGGGAGGGTCGGACACCGGGGAGCTGTTTTTT. The chain couples TRBV6-5 to TRBJ2-2; TRBD2 agrees at 9 bases. The CDR3 extends over 14 amino acids. Trimming cost V 8 bases and J 3 bases; bases outside gene matches: 4. Germline V gene lookup returns CDR1 MNHEY and CDR2 SVGAGI.

The V gene is TRBV21-1, the J gene TRBJ2-2; whether TRBD1, the table's D call, matches the DNA was not checked. TRBV21-1 represents a pseudogene. This CDR3 spans 17 amino acids. CDR3 DNA: TGTGCCAGCAGCAAAGCGCCGGGACAGGGTAACACCGGGGAGCTGTTTTTT. Residues: CASSKAPGQGNTGELFF.

The CDR3 loop reads CAWSVKLAGGNEQFF. CDR3 DNA sequence: TGTGCCTGGAGTGTAAAACTAGCGGGGGGGAATGAGCAGTTCTTC. The genes are TRBV30 and TRBJ2-1; 13 bases fit TRBD2. The CDR3 length is 15 residues. Unmatched junction bases numbered 3, after V lost 0 bases and J lost 7 bases. Germline V gene lookup returns CDR1 GTSNPN and CDR2 SVGIG (reference sequence).

The chain joins TRBV19 to TRBJ2-5; maybe TRBD1 (6 bases). Looked up from germline, CDR1 is LNHDA and CDR2 is SQIVND (reference sequence). This CDR3 has 16 residues. Trimming took 6 bases from V and 1 from J, leaving 18 bases between them. Written as DNA, the CDR3 is TGTGCCAGTAGGAAACTCACCGCAGGGGCCCAAGAGACCCAGTACTTC. Translation gives CASRKLTAGAQETQYF. Full variable domain (remainder filled in from reference TRBV19 and TRBJ2-5): DGGITQSPKYLFRKEGQNVTLSCEQNLNHDAMYWYRQDPGQGLRLIYYSQIVNDFQKGDIAEGYSVSREKKESFPLTVTSAQKNPTAFYLCASRKLTAGAQETQYFGPGTRLLVL.

This clone has just one count. The gene calls are TRBV6-1 and TRBJ1-5, with unresolved D. The CDR3 is 13 residues long. Per germline, CDR1 MNHNS and CDR2 SASEGT. Trimming stripped 7 bases from V and 0 bases from J, with 7 bases between. The CDR3 spells CASNKDSNQPQHF. The CDR3 DNA reads TGTGCCAGCAATAAGGATAGCAATCAGCCCCAGCATTTT.

The chain links TRBV4-2 to TRBJ2-1, with TRBD2 matching 10 bases. This CDR3 has 17 residues. The V segment lost 0 bases and the J segment 6 bases; nucleotides outside the gene matches: 8. CDR1 is LGHNA and CDR2 is YNFKEQ in the germline V gene. Here the CDR3 DNA reads TGTGCCAGCAGCCAAGAACCCCTAGCGGGGGTGGGCAATGAGCAGTTCTTC. Protein product: CASSQEPLAGVGNEQFF.

The gene calls are TRBV30 and TRBJ1-5, with a possible D match to TRBD1 (5 bases). The CDR3 runs 15 residues. The ends were cut back, 3 bases at V and 0 bases at J, with 12 bases in the middle. Germline CDR1 reads GTSNPN; CDR2 reads SVGIG (reference sequence). CDR3 coding DNA: TGTGCCTGGAGCATCGGGACGAATAGCAATCAGCCCCAGCATTTT. This encodes CAWSIGTNSNQPQHF.

The chain recombines TRBV7-9 with TRBJ2-2; D may correspond to TRBD1 or TRBD2 (5 bases each). Deletions cut 6 bases from V and 5 bases from J, with 16 bases between. CDR3 length: 15 amino acids. Germline lookup yields CDR1 SEHNR and CDR2 FQNEAQ (reference sequence). This CDR3 reads CASRSPPWGTGELFF. The CDR3 DNA reads TGTGCCAGCAGAAGTCCCCCTTGGGGGACCGGGGAGCTGTTTTTT.

In nucleotides, the CDR3 is TGTGCCAGCAGTGAAGCGCTGGGGGGGGCGGATCAGCCCCAGCATTTT. Translation gives CASSEALGGADQPQHF. The chain joins TRBV2 to TRBJ1-5, with a weak D call TRBD1 (6 bases). The germline V and J ends were trimmed by 0 bases and 5 bases, with 14 bases remaining between them. From germline, CDR1 is SNHLY and CDR2 FYNNEI. The CDR3 has 16 residues.

This clone was counted between two and nine times. This chain links TRBV18 with TRBJ2-7; 8 nucleotides line up with TRBD2. The CDR3 sequence is 16 residues long. J lost 2 bases, V lost 1 base, and 7 bases had no gene match. From germline, CDR1 is KGHSH and CDR2 LQKENI. CDR3 in amino acids: CASSPRSTSGPYEQYV. The CDR3 DNA is TGTGCCAGCTCACCACGGTCTACTAGCGGTCCCTACGAGCAGTACGTC.